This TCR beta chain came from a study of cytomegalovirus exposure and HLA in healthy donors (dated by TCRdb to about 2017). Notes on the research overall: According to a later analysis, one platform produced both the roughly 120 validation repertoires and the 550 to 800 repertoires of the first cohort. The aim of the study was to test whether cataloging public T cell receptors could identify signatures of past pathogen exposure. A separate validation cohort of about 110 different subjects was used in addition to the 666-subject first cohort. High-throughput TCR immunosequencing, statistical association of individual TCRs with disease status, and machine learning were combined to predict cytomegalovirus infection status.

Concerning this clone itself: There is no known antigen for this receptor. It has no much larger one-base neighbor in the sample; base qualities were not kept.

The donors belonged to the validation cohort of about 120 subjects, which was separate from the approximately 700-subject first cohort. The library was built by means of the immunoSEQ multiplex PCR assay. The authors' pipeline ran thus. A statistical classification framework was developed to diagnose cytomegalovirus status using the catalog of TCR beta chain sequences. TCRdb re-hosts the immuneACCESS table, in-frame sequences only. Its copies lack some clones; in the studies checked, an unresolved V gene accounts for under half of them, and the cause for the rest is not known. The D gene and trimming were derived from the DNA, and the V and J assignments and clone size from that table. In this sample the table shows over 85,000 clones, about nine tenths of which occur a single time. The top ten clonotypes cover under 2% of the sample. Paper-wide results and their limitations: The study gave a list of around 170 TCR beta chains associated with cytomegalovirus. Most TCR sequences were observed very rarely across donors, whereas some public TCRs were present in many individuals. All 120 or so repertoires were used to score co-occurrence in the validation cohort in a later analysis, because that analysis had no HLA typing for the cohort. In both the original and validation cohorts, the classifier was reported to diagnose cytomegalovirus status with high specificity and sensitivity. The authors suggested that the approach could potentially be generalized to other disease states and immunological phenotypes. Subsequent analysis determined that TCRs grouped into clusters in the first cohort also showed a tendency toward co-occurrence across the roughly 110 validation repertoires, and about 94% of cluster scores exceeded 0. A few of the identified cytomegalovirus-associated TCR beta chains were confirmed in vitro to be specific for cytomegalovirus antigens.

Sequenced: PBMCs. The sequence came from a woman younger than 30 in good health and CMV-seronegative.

The CDR3 has the sequence CASKRQGLNSPLHF. The DNA is TGTGCCAGCAAACGACAGGGCCTAAATTCACCCCTCCACTTT. The chain couples TRBV6-6 to TRBJ1-6, with 7 junctional bases fitting TRBD1. After removal of 7 bases from V and 7 bases from J, the junction retains 7 bases not matched to a gene. CDR1 and CDR2, looked up from the germline V gene (reference sequence), are MNHNY and SVGAGI. The CDR3 has 14 amino acids, counting the end cysteine and phenylalanine. Only the CDR3 portion is preserved as DNA: 42 bases, with reading frame beginning at the first base.